This T cell receptor beta chain was recovered during a study of radiotherapy plus CTLA-4 blockade in lung cancer. Study overall: Objective responses emerged in roughly 20% of patients, and 30% to 40% attained disease control.

The CDR3 sequence is 14 residues long. V dropped 4 bases and J dropped 2; count of bases not matched to a gene: 5. The germline V gene has CDR1 SGHNT and CDR2 YYREEE (reference sequence). Focal radiation was given together with CTLA-4 blockade (ipilimumab) to patients with chemo-refractory metastatic non-small-cell lung cancer. Study conclusions and caveats: Interferon-beta and early blood T cell clone dynamics reportedly predicted response best. Blood saw expansion of tumor-derived TCR clones after radiotherapy plus ipilimumab.

To note about this clone: The antigen remains undetermined.

Clones were read by immunoSEQ multiplex PCR, and TCRdb kept only the in-frame ones, dropping some. Of 85,000 to 90,000 clones in the sample, 70% to 90% were seen once. This sequence was found in a human donor with non-small cell lung cancer that progressed on radiotherapy plus ipilimumab. The chain carries TRBV5-4 and TRBJ2-7, with 8 bases that match TRBD1. The starting material was peripheral blood, obtained from a patient treated with radiotherapy plus ipilimumab. CDR3 amino acids: CASSIDRGTYEQYF. The CDR3 coding sequence is TGTGCCAGCAGCATAGACAGGGGTACCTACGAGCAGTACTTC.